These T cell receptor beta chains were read from a single sample in a study of beta chain features in type 1 diabetes. Libraries were prepared by immunoSEQ multiplex PCR; TCRdb keeps only in-frame clonotypes and omits some of them. The table records under 450,000 clones, about 14% of them present only once. Source material: naive CD4+ T cells from blood. Receptor source: a woman younger than 35 in good health. Both conserved end residues are trimmed from each CDR3. Clone size is stated in some rows and not others, as once, few, many or a class when expanded.

clone_size: few
v_call: TRBV18
j_call: TRBJ2-1
cdr3_aa: ASSPWEVTYNEQF

clone_size: .
v_call: TRBV10-3
j_call: TRBJ2-1
cdr3_aa: AISRAGSGNEQF

clone_size: few
v_call: TRBV18
j_call: TRBJ2-7
cdr3_aa: ASSPPGGTFYEQY

clone_size: .
v_call: TRBV7-6
j_call: TRBJ2-1
cdr3_aa: ASAVLAEYNEQF

clone_size: .
v_call: TRBV18
j_call: TRBJ2-5
cdr3_aa: ASSPSRSQETQY

clone_size: .
v_call: TRBV27
j_call: TRBJ2-7
cdr3_aa: ASSLLGGTSSYEQY

clone_size: .
v_call: TRBV15
j_call: TRBJ1-5
cdr3_aa: ATSRGDRGNNQPQH

clone_size: .
v_call: TRBV27
j_call: TRBJ2-2
cdr3_aa: ASSINSGRSGGELF

clone_size: .
v_call: TRBV6-5
j_call: TRBJ2-5
cdr3_aa: ASSYHRVGAETQY

clone_size: .
v_call: TRBV14
j_call: TRBJ2-5
cdr3_aa: ASSHVETQY

clone_size: few
v_call: TRBV29-1
j_call: TRBJ2-5
cdr3_aa: SVLGRKQQETQY

clone_size: few
v_call: TRBV5-1
j_call: TRBJ2-1
cdr3_aa: ASSILTGALYNEQF

clone_size: .
v_call: TRBV30
j_call: TRBJ2-3
cdr3_aa: AHLLRDYTDTQY

clone_size: few
v_call: TRBV5-1
j_call: TRBJ2-1
cdr3_aa: ASSLDLWAEQF

clone_size: .
v_call: TRBV18
j_call: TRBJ2-5
cdr3_aa: ASRLAGLQETQY

clone_size: .
v_call: TRBV7-6
j_call: TRBJ2-7
cdr3_aa: ASSAASLSYEQY

clone_size: .
v_call: TRBV19
j_call: TRBJ2-1
cdr3_aa: ASSPRGVKDEQF

clone_size: few
v_call: TRBV11-1
j_call: TRBJ2-7
cdr3_aa: ASSPTPGFYEQY

clone_size: .
v_call: TRBV7-9
j_call: TRBJ2-3
cdr3_aa: ASSRTPGLSTDTQY

clone_size: few
v_call: TRBV5-1
j_call: TRBJ1-1
cdr3_aa: ASSLVAGWDTEAF

clone_size: few
v_call: TRBV14
j_call: TRBJ2-5
cdr3_aa: ASSQAVGAQETQY

clone_size: .
v_call: TRBV5-1
j_call: TRBJ2-5
cdr3_aa: ASSSGQGGRETQY

clone_size: .
v_call: TRBV14
j_call: TRBJ2-2
cdr3_aa: ASSQWSMRERYTGELF

clone_size: .
v_call: TRBV27
j_call: TRBJ2-1
cdr3_aa: ASSALLAGLRSYNEQF

clone_size: few
v_call: TRBV2
j_call: TRBJ2-3
cdr3_aa: ASVLSTDTQY

clone_size: few
v_call: TRBV7-9
j_call: TRBJ1-1
cdr3_aa: ASSLVRVNTEAF

clone_size: .
v_call: TRBV28
j_call: TRBJ1-2
cdr3_aa: ASSGDRLYGYT

clone_size: few
v_call: TRBV29-1
j_call: TRBJ2-1
cdr3_aa: SAGTSRHNEQF

clone_size: few
v_call: TRBV6-5
j_call: TRBJ2-7
cdr3_aa: ASSGTGTSLYEQY

clone_size: few
v_call: TRBV28
j_call: TRBJ2-3
cdr3_aa: ASSDGQGTDTQY

clone_size: few
v_call: TRBV5-1
j_call: TRBJ2-1
cdr3_aa: ASSLEQLYNEQF

clone_size: .
v_call: TRBV18
j_call: TRBJ1-2
cdr3_aa: ASSPGQRYT

clone_size: few
v_call: TRBV28
j_call: TRBJ2-3
cdr3_aa: ASSSYKDTQY

clone_size: few
v_call: TRBV25-1
j_call: TRBJ1-2
cdr3_aa: ASSDSPDSLQNYGYT

clone_size: few
v_call: TRBV11-3
j_call: TRBJ2-3
cdr3_aa: ASSLDVGGGTDTQY

clone_size: few
v_call: TRBV2
j_call: TRBJ1-4
cdr3_aa: ASSGPLGLDEKLF

clone_size: few
v_call: TRBV30
j_call: TRBJ2-7
cdr3_aa: AWSGAYEQY

clone_size: few
v_call: TRBV28
j_call: TRBJ2-5
cdr3_aa: ASSLWDRAQETQY

clone_size: .
v_call: TRBV28
j_call: TRBJ1-1
cdr3_aa: AATGMNTEAF

clone_size: .
v_call: TRBV29-1
j_call: TRBJ2-3
cdr3_aa: SVVQARRKSIPDTQY

clone_size: few
v_call: TRBV6-1
j_call: TRBJ1-2
cdr3_aa: ASSESRTGAAPYGYT

clone_size: few
v_call: TRBV18
j_call: TRBJ2-7
cdr3_aa: ASSPPLLTSGNVFYEQY

clone_size: few
v_call: TRBV28
j_call: TRBJ1-5
cdr3_aa: ASSTGYQPQH

clone_size: .
v_call: TRBV4-1
j_call: TRBJ2-1
cdr3_aa: ASSQDSWTSGRGDEQF

clone_size: few
v_call: TRBV9
j_call: TRBJ2-7
cdr3_aa: ASSEGLGRDEQY

clone_size: .
v_call: TRBV29-1
j_call: TRBJ2-7
cdr3_aa: SVEGEVFPYEQY

clone_size: .
v_call: TRBV7-3
j_call: TRBJ1-2
cdr3_aa: ASSSLDRGLHYGYT

clone_size: .
v_call: TRBV5-4
j_call: TRBJ2-7
cdr3_aa: ASSLTGTYEQY

clone_size: .
v_call: TRBV7-9
j_call: TRBJ2-1
cdr3_aa: ASSLRAGVGANEQF

clone_size: .
v_call: TRBV7-2
j_call: TRBJ1-5
cdr3_aa: ASSLGDRVFQPQH

clone_size: .
v_call: TRBV6-1
j_call: TRBJ1-2
cdr3_aa: ASSAGGYYGYT

clone_size: few
v_call: TRBV28
j_call: TRBJ2-1
cdr3_aa: ASSPADRQMYNEQF

clone_size: few
v_call: TRBV28
j_call: TRBJ2-1
cdr3_aa: ASSLAALEEQF